A single T cell receptor beta chain is shown here with its context. No antigen is known for it. Germline and junction disagree at one end, which may indicate a read error. This record belongs to a study of T-cell memory formation after mild COVID-19 (dated by TCRdb to about 2021). Broadly, across the study: TCR sequence clusters from the two donors were found to be largely donor specific. In two donors, T-cell clones that expanded and contracted after mild COVID-19 were tracked by sequencing TCRalpha and TCRbeta repertoires over time. Two young, previously healthy adult volunteers, one female and one male, were included in the cohort. Points the paper makes about the study in general: Clones contracting from day 15 to 85 had balanced CD4/CD8 phenotypes, while a second wave expanding from day 15 to 37 was biased towards CD4+. Only two mild cases were covered in the study, and larger cohorts including severe cases with pre-infection samples were considered necessary. Contracting CD4+ clones appeared mostly in the CM and EM memory subsets, whereas CD8+ clones were enriched in EMRA. Whether the second-wave clones peaking on day 37 were SARS-CoV-2 specific was not confirmed. The detection of some responding clones in pre-infection memory suggests that pre-existing cross-reactive memory T cells joined the SARS-CoV-2 response.

Data came from an Illumina NovaSeq 6000. TCRalpha and TCRbeta cDNA libraries were constructed by 5'RACE with constant-segment primers, with sample barcodes and unique molecular identifiers being introduced. RNA was extracted from every sample with Trizol reagent. Library amplification was performed in two PCR steps, and a second sample barcode and Illumina TruSeq adapters were introduced in the second step. Sequencing of the libraries was done on an Illumina NovaSeq, producing 2 x 150 bp paired-end reads. As for the authors' bioinformatics: Demultiplexing of reads and collapsing into UMI-guided consensus sequences were performed with migec v1.2.7. Using mixcr v2.1.11, UMI consensuses were aligned to TRA and TRB V and J templates and then assembled into clonotypes. A clonotype was counted as expanded or contracted only if both edgeR and NoisET called the change significant, with noise models trained on biological replicates. For edgeR calls, the cutoffs were a false discovery rate-adjusted p below 0.01 and a log2 fold-change threshold of 1. As an exploratory analysis of dynamics, max-normalized trajectories of the 1000 most abundant clonotypes were examined with PCA combined with hierarchical clustering. Separately sequenced CD4+ and CD8+ repertoires were used to assign a CD4 or CD8 phenotype to each responding clone. TCRdb reworked the public reads: Q25 trimming with fastp, MiXCR clone assembly, productive beta chains retained. Every distinct CDR3 protein forms one entry, paired with its most common genes and DNA. The V and J calls here are based on TCRdb, not the publication. Counted in this sample were about 610,000 distinct CDR3 sequences; approximately 15% of them appeared once. Of the sample, about 7.5% falls within the top ten clones.

Ficoll-Paque density gradient centrifugation was used to isolate PBMCs. The source of this sequence is an adult woman who had mild COVID-19 (a few samples of this study predate the infection). The sample titles of this study are shuffled in the database, so cell type and time point are left out; the donor was told from shared clones. Specimen: PBMCs or a T cell subset sorted from them (not recorded which).

CDR3 reads: CSARDLTGTIQETQYF. The DNA is TGCAGTGCGAGAGATTTAACAGGGACGATCCAAGAGACCCAGTACTTC. The rearranged chain carries TRBV20-1 and TRBJ2-5, and perhaps TRBD1 as D gene, on 6 matching bases. Including the terminal cysteine and phenylalanine, the CDR3 comprises 16 residues. Only the CDR3 DNA stays, 48 bases, in frame from base 1. Sequences DFQATT (CDR1) and SNEGSKA (CDR2) are obtained from the germline V gene (reference sequence).